These 6 T cell receptor beta chains originate from one sample sequenced in a study of T cell responses to AZD1222 COVID-19 vaccine. Profiled with immunoSEQ multiplex PCR; TCRdb holds only in-frame clones, not every one. The sample carries 150,000 or so clones, approximately 91% recorded once. This specimen was peripheral blood, taken 28 days after the second AZD1222 dose. Every receptor here comes from an adult who received the AZD1222 COVID-19 vaccine.

The chain employs TRBV11-3 and TRBJ2-1; 11 bases match TRBD2. The CDR3 spans 16 residues. Germline V CDR1 and CDR2: SGHNT, YENEEA. V was pared by 4 bases and J by 9 bases, with 11 bases of the junction left unmatched. CDR3 region: CASSSRSGRADAEQFF. CDR3 DNA: TGTGCCAGCAGCTCCCGTAGCGGGAGGGCCGACGCTGAGCAGTTCTTC.

This chain links TRBV28 with TRBJ2-5; 8 bases are shared with TRBD1. The germline V gene encodes CDR1 MDHEN and CDR2 SYDVKM. V dropped 5 bases and J dropped 2; count of bases not matched to a gene: 1. This CDR3 region has 13 residues. The CDR3 DNA sequence: TGTGCCAGCAGTAGGGACAGGCAAGAGACCCAGTACTTC. Its translation is CASSRDRQETQYF.

The chain has TRBV18 and TRBJ2-7; tentatively, D is TRBD2 (5 bases). The V end lost 2 bases, the J end lost 4 bases, and 12 bases lay between the germline ends. Germline CDR1 reads KGHSH; CDR2 reads LQKENI. CDR3 length equals 14 residues. In DNA, the CDR3 is TGTGCCAGCTCACCAAGGTCGGGGTTTTACGAGCAGTACTTC. It encodes CASSPRSGFYEQYF.

The gene calls are TRBV10-3 and TRBJ2-5; either TRBD1 or TRBD2 may supply D (5 bases each). V was pared by 7 bases and J by 1 base, with 10 bases between. Germline V gene data show CDR1 as ENHRY and CDR2 as SYGVKD. This CDR3 region has 13 residues. The CDR3 nucleotides are TGTGCCATCAAGTGGGACGGCCAAGAGACCCAGTACTTC. Its protein is CAIKWDGQETQYF.

The chain carries TRBV25-1 and TRBJ1-2; TRBD1 matches at 9 bases. CDR3 length: 14 residues. The germline V gene encodes CDR1 MGHDK and CDR2 SYGVNS. V lost 4 bases, J lost 7 bases, and 7 bases stayed unmatched. CDR3 loop: CASSAGQGSRGYTF. CDR3 bases: TGTGCCAGCAGTGCGGGACAGGGCTCGCGTGGCTACACCTTC.

The chain couples TRBV6-5 to TRBJ1-2; D unclear. Trimming left V 7 bases short and J 4 bases short, with 16 bases between. Germline CDR1 is MNHEY and CDR2 is SVGAGI. The CDR3 length is 14 residues. The CDR3 DNA reads TGTGCCAGCACCCCGACGGGCTCGCCCTATGGCTACACCTTC. Translating it yields CASTPTGSPYGYTF.